Following are 22 T cell receptor beta chains from one sample sequenced in a study of cytomegalovirus exposure and HLA in healthy donors. Use of 60 Vbeta and 13 Jbeta primers characterized the PCR. Some clones are missing from TCRdb's copy, which holds only in-frame ones; the method was immunoSEQ multiplex PCR. The sample lists about 190,000 clones, 80% occurring once. Sequenced: PBMCs. These receptors all come from a woman aged 40 to 50 in good health and CMV-seronegative.

This rearrangement joins TRBV11-3 to TRBJ1-1; TRBD1 might be the D (5 bases). The CDR3 runs 13 residues. The V and J ends lost 5 bases and 1 base respectively, with 8 bases between them. Per the germline V gene, CDR1 is SGHNT and CDR2 is YENEEA. In nucleotides, the CDR3 is TGTGCCAGCAGCCGAGACAGGAACACTGAAGCTTTCTTT. Protein sequence: CASSRDRNTEAFF. Using reference TRBV11-3 and TRBJ1-1 for the parts outside the CDR3, the full variable domain is EAGVVQSPRYKIIEKKQPVAFWCNPISGHNTLYWYLQNLGQGPELLIRYENEEAVDDSQLPKDRFSAERLKGVDSTLKIQPAELGDSAVYLCASSRDRNTEAFFGQGTRLTVV.

The CDR3 DNA reads as TGTGCCAGCAGCTCCGGAGTAGCGGGAGACCTACAAAGCTCCTACAATGAGCAGTTCTTC. Its translation: CASSSGVAGDLQSSYNEQFF. The chain couples TRBV7-3 to TRBJ2-1; 9 bases line up with TRBD2. The CDR3 contains 20 residues. J lost 0 bases, V lost 4 bases, and 16 bases had no gene match. The germline gives CDR1 SGHTA, CDR2 FQGTGA.

This chain links TRBV20-1 with TRBJ2-5; D not resolved. Per the germline V gene, CDR1 is DFQATT and CDR2 is SNEGSKA (reference sequence). With 4 bases removed from V and 5 bases from J, the gap between germline ends came to 8 bases. The CDR3 is 11 amino acids. This CDR3 is CSATRRETQYF. CDR3 sequence (DNA): TGCAGTGCTACCCGCCGGGAGACCCAGTACTTC.

The J gene is TRBJ2-6, the V gene TRBV9; 7 bases map to TRBD2. V dropped 6 bases and J dropped 0; count of bases not matched to a gene: 6. The germline CDR1 and CDR2 sequences are SGDLS and YYNGEE. The CDR3 runs 16 residues. CDR3 region: CASNGWGGSGANVLTF. The CDR3 nucleotides are TGTGCCAGCAACGGATGGGGGGGCTCTGGGGCCAACGTCCTGACTTTC. The whole variable domain, filled in from reference TRBV9 and TRBJ2-6, reads DSGVTQTPKHLITATGQRVTLRCSPRSGDLSVYWYQQSLDQGLQFLIQYYNGEERAKGNILERFSAQQFPDLHSELNLSSLELGDSALYFCASNGWGGSGANVLTFGAGSRLTVL.

This clone occurred a few times. The chain has TRBV2 and TRBJ2-6; TRBD2 matches at 8 bases. Losses at the gene ends were 6 bases for V and 7 bases for J; bases not matched to a gene: 5. Looked up from germline, CDR1 is SNHLY and CDR2 is FYNNEI. This CDR3 is built from 14 residues. The CDR3 is CASSLSGNANVLTF. CDR3 nucleotide sequence: TGTGCCAGCAGCCTTAGCGGGAACGCCAACGTCCTGACTTTC.

The V gene is TRBV7-9, the J gene TRBJ1-2; D is uncertain. Deletions cut 4 bases from V and 8 bases from J, with 11 bases between. The CDR3 has 12 residues. CDR1 and CDR2 (germline): SEHNR, FQNEAQ (reference sequence). The CDR3 reads CASSSLERGYTF. The DNA of the CDR3 is TGTGCCAGCAGCTCCCTCGAGAGAGGCTACACCTTC.

CDR3 bases: TGTGCCAGCAGTGATTCAATGGGCCCTAGCGGGAGTCTTCGGGAGCAGTACTTC. Its protein is CASSDSMGPSGSLREQYF. The J gene is TRBJ2-7, the V gene TRBV2; 10 nucleotides line up with TRBD2. Losses at the gene ends were 3 bases for V and 7 bases for J; bases not matched to a gene: 18. Germline CDR1 SNHLY, CDR2 FYNNEI. The CDR3 loop spans 18 amino acids.

This clone showed up just a few times. V and J are TRBV5-5 and TRBJ2-7, with 8 positions matching TRBD1. V lost 0 bases, J lost 5 bases, and 7 bases stayed unmatched. Germline V lookup: CDR1 SGHKS, CDR2 YYEKEE (reference sequence). The CDR3 consists of 15 residues. DNA for the CDR3: TGTGCCAGCAGCTTGGGGGGACAGGCGTTCGACGAGCAGTACTTC. Translating it yields CASSLGGQAFDEQYF.

J is TRBJ2-1 and V is TRBV5-1; 8 bases are a match to TRBD2. Looked up from germline, CDR1 is SGHRS and CDR2 is YFSETQ. J gave up 4 bases and V 2 bases, and 5 bases lay outside the gene matches. This CDR3 region has 15 residues. CDR3 residues: CASSLRLARYNEQFF. The CDR3 DNA follows: TGCGCCAGCAGCTTAAGACTAGCGCGTTACAATGAGCAGTTCTTC.

The sample holds one count of this clone. The chain combines TRBV2 with TRBJ2-1, with D tentatively TRBD1 (6 bases). Deletions cut 4 bases from V and 4 bases from J, with 17 bases between. Germline V gives CDR1 SNHLY, CDR2 FYNNEI. The CDR3 is 16 residues long. This CDR3 reads CASSVFRDTVYNEQFF. CDR3 nucleotides: TGTGCCAGCAGTGTGTTCCGGGACACGGTATACAATGAGCAGTTCTTC.

V is TRBV27 and J is TRBJ2-5, with 9 bases aligning to TRBD1. Germline loops: CDR1 MNHEY, CDR2 SMNVEV (reference sequence). V lost 4 bases to trimming and J lost 4 bases; unmatched junction nucleotides: 4. This CDR3 contains 14 residues. This CDR3 reads CASSSTGGVETQYF. The DNA of the CDR3 is TGTGCCAGCAGTTCGACAGGGGGGGTAGAGACCCAGTACTTC.

The chain links TRBV5-3 to TRBJ2-1; the match to TRBD2 covers 10 bases. TRBV5-3 falls under the ORF class, with uncertain function. This CDR3 is built from 20 residues. Unmatched junction bases numbered 16, after V lost 3 bases and J lost 1 base. As DNA, the CDR3 is TGTGCCAGAAGCTCCCCAAAGCGGGAGGGCCAGAAAAAATCCTACAATGAGCAGTTCTTC. Translation: CARSSPKREGQKKSYNEQFF.

The chain joins TRBV13 to TRBJ2-1, with D maybe TRBD2 (6 bases). In germline, CDR1 is PRHDT, CDR2 FYEKMQ (reference sequence). Between the trimmed V and J ends, which lost 5 bases and 4 bases, there was a span of 9 bases. There are 13 residues in the CDR3. In DNA form, the CDR3 reads TGTGCCAGCAGCAGGGACTTTTACAATGAGCAGTTCTTC. Its protein is CASSRDFYNEQFF.

The J gene is TRBJ2-5, the V gene TRBV10-3; weak D call: TRBD1 (7 bases). Trimming took off 6 bases at V and 2 bases at J, with 10 bases between the two ends. The germline V gene has CDR1 ENHRY and CDR2 SYGVKD. This CDR3 is 13 amino acids long. This CDR3 reads CAIREGQQETQYF. The CDR3 nucleotides are TGTGCCATCAGGGAGGGACAGCAAGAGACCCAGTACTTC.

The table lists this clone with a few counts. The J gene is TRBJ1-1, the V gene TRBV9; 7 nucleotides align to TRBD1. Unmatched junction bases numbered 5, after V lost 3 bases and J lost 9 bases. Germline assignment: CDR1 SGDLS and CDR2 YYNGEE. This CDR3 comprises 12 residues. The CDR3 here is CASSEGTAKAFF. The CDR3 bases are TGTGCCAGCAGCGAGGGGACAGCGAAAGCTTTCTTT.

The V call is TRBV4-1, the J call TRBJ2-1, with 12 bases fitting TRBD2. Germline trimming cut 4 bases from V and 8 bases from J; bases unmatched to any gene: 9. The CDR3 spans 16 residues. Germline values: CDR1 MGHRA, CDR2 YSYEKL. CDR3 region: CASSRAGTSGRDEQFF. As DNA, the CDR3 is TGCGCCAGCAGCCGAGCCGGGACTAGCGGGCGGGATGAGCAGTTCTTC.

The rearrangement uses TRBV9 and TRBJ2-1; 10 bases are a match to TRBD2. The trim removed 4 bases at V and 4 bases at J, leaving 5 bases unmatched. The length of the CDR3 is 15 residues. The germline V gene encodes CDR1 SGDLS and CDR2 YYNGEE. The CDR3 is CASSPGLAEYNEQFF. The CDR3 DNA sequence: TGTGCCAGCAGCCCCGGACTAGCGGAGTACAATGAGCAGTTCTTC.

The chain joins TRBV7-2 to TRBJ2-2, with 12 nucleotides matching TRBD2. The germline CDR1 and CDR2 sequences are SGHTA and FQGNSA. The trim removed 1 base at V and 6 bases at J, leaving 0 bases unmatched. This CDR3 contains 15 residues. CDR3 loop: CASSLGLAGAGELFF. As DNA, the CDR3 is TGTGCCAGCAGCTTAGGACTAGCGGGAGCCGGGGAGCTGTTTTTT.

This sequence joins TRBV6-5 and TRBJ1-2; D gene unclear. The CDR3 extends over 15 amino acids. With 5 bases removed from V and 3 bases from J, the gap between germline ends came to 16 bases. From germline, CDR1 is MNHEY and CDR2 SVGAGI. DNA of the CDR3: TGTGCCAGCAGTAACCGGGTCCTAGGCGACTATGGCTACACCTTC. It specifies CASSNRVLGDYGYTF.

The rearrangement joins TRBV5-6 to TRBJ2-1; D call uncertain. The CDR3 has 12 amino acids. V was shortened by 1 base and J by 6 bases, with 5 bases between the two germline ends. In germline, CDR1 is SGHDT, CDR2 YYEEEE. CDR3 amino acids: CASSLRRNEQFF. CDR3 sequence (DNA): TGTGCCAGCAGCTTGCGTCGCAATGAGCAGTTCTTC.

This clone is a singleton in its sample. The gene calls are TRBV19 and TRBJ1-2; 9 positions agree with TRBD1. Trimming took 6 bases from V and 6 from J; bases not matched to a gene: 8. CDR1 is LNHDA, CDR2 SQIVND, per germline (reference sequence). The CDR3 is 14 amino acids. The CDR3 spells CASSRDRDNNGYTF. The CDR3 DNA is TGTGCCAGTAGCCGGGACAGGGACAATAATGGCTACACCTTC.

The chain recombines TRBV19 with TRBJ1-3; D is unresolved. The germline CDR1 and CDR2 sequences are LNHDA and SQIVND (reference sequence). This CDR3 spans 14 amino acids. Trimming stripped 5 bases from V and 4 bases from J, with 12 bases between. Here the CDR3 DNA reads TGTGCCAGTAGTGTGCAAGCCGAAGGAAACACCATATATTTT. It is translated as CASSVQAEGNTIYF.